Sequencing of this T cell receptor beta chain was carried out in a study of technical replicates of blood from several donors. Here immunoSEQ multiplex PCR was the method, and the copy in TCRdb shows in-frame clones only, minus some. The repertoire holds roughly 79,000 clones, with 95% to 96% as singletons. Germline CDR1 and CDR2: MNHEY and SVGAGI. The CDR3 length is 12 residues. V lost 8 bases and J lost 6, with 13 bases in between. Sequences were obtained from T cells isolated from PBMCs. The rearrangement joins TRBV6-5 to TRBJ1-1; possible D gene TRBD1, 5 bases. The clonotype comes from a human donor in good health. DNA of the CDR3: TGTGCCAGCCAGGGTTATGGAGCTGAAGCTTTCTTT. As protein: CASQGYGAEAFF.